This record covers a single T cell receptor (beta chain). Antigen: not known. This CDR3 is built from 15 residues. The V gene lost 3 bases and the J gene lost 5 bases, with 16 bases spanning the gap. Looked up from germline, CDR1 is LGHNA and CDR2 is YNFKEQ. The data were produced by immunoSEQ multiplex PCR, yet TCRdb's version contains in-frame clones alone and is incomplete. The table records more than 150,000 clones, around 88% of them present only once. The data were taken from a study of T cell responses to AZD1222 COVID-19 vaccine. Study results and caveats: Regions 160-218 and 743-854 dominated among vaccine-associated CD4 TCRs spanning spike. Nearly half of the spike-specific TCRs reportedly recognize variant regions that carry no mutations.

The material sequenced was peripheral blood, taken on day 0 of AZD1222 vaccination. This sequence was found in an adult in good health. The rearrangement uses TRBV4-2 and TRBJ1-1; no clear D. The CDR3 DNA sequence: TGTGCCAGCAGCCAGAACCTGCCAAGTGGTACTGAAGCTTTCTTT. Its protein product is CASSQNLPSGTEAFF.